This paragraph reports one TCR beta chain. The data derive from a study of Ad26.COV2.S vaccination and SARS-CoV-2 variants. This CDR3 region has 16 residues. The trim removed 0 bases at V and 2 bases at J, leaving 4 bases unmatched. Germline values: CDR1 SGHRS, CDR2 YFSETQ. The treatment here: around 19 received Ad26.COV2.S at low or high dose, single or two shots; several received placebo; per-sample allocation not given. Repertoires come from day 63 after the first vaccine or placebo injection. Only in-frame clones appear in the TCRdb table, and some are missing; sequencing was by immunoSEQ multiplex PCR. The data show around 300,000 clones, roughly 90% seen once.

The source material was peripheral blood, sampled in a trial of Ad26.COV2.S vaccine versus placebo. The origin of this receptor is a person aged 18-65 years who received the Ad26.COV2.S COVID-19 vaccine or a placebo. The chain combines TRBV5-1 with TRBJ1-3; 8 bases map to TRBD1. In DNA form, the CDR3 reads TGCGCCAGCAGCTTGGGAGGACAGGGTCCTGGAAACACCATATATTTT. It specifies CASSLGGQGPGNTIYF.